These 32 T cell receptor beta chains originate from one sample sequenced in a study of spatial heterogeneity in lung cancer. Overall study findings and caveats: Mutation counts in tumors were tracked by counts of expanded intratumoral alpha and beta TCRs.

These receptors lack a known antigen. TCRdb independently ran MiXCR on the 5' RACE reads; one entry per CDR3 protein. The sample lists tens of thousands of distinct CDR3 sequences, around 6% occurring once. This sample's time point: sample taken at primary tumor resection. The sample consisted of lung tumor tissue, taken at surgery. The receptors were gathered from a male donor with early-stage non-small cell lung cancer.

The table lists this clonotype with many counts. The rearrangement joins TRBV24-1 to TRBJ2-5, with 10 bases aligning to TRBD1. Losses at the gene ends were 4 bases for V and 4 bases for J; bases not matched to a gene: 2. The length of the CDR3 is 14 residues. The V gene's germline CDR1 is KGHDR and CDR2 SFDVKD. This CDR3 reads CATSEGQGRETQYF. In DNA, the CDR3 is TGTGCCACCAGTGAGGGACAGGGGAGAGAGACCCAGTACTTC.

As to this clonotype: This clone may be a read error of a much larger clone one base away. The V and J genes are TRBV7-2 and TRBJ2-7; D is undetermined. The germline gives CDR1 SGHTA, CDR2 FQGNSA. CDR3 length: 12 residues. The CDR3 here is CVSSLNAYEQYF. In DNA form, the CDR3 reads TGTGTCAGCAGCTTAAATGCCTACGAGCAGTACTTC.

This clonotype showed up many times. The gene calls are TRBV3-1 and TRBJ2-2, with 15 bases identical to TRBD2. The CDR3 contains 18 residues. The V segment lost 4 bases and the J segment 5 bases; nucleotides outside the gene matches: 8. Germline CDR1 LGHDT, CDR2 YNNKEL (reference sequence). The CDR3 DNA follows: TGTGCCAGCAGCCGTGGACTAGCGGGAGGGCTCGGAACCGGGGAGCTGTTTTTT. It is translated as CASSRGLAGGLGTGELFF.

By proportion, this clonotype is medium-sized. The CDR3 is CASSSQTGELFF. CDR3 sequence (DNA): TGTGCCAGCAGCTCGCAAACCGGGGAGCTGTTTTTT. This chain connects TRBV11-2 to TRBJ2-2; the D is unclear. CDR1 SGHAT and CDR2 FQNNGV come from the germline V gene. V was clipped by 4 bases and J by 5 bases, with 5 bases between them. The CDR3 is made up of 12 amino acids.

This clonotype was recorded at least ten times. The rearrangement joins TRBV3-1 to TRBJ2-3; D is uncertain. This CDR3 is built from 13 residues. Trimming left V 4 bases short and J 1 base short, with 6 bases between. Germline V CDR1 and CDR2: LGHDT, YNNKEL (reference sequence). The CDR3 DNA reads as TGTGCCAGCAGCCCTTCTGGCACAGATACGCAGTATTTT. Translation: CASSPSGTDTQYF.

This clonotype was counted ten times or more. The V and J genes are TRBV28 and TRBJ1-6; D not resolved. Trimming shortened V by 7 bases and J by 8 bases, and 12 bases separated the two germline ends. The germline CDR1 and CDR2 sequences are MDHEN and SYDVKM. The CDR3 spans 13 residues. The CDR3: CASTPVGHSPLHF. CDR3 nucleotide sequence: TGTGCCAGCACCCCGGTAGGCCATTCACCCCTCCACTTT.

This clonotype was seen many times. The V gene is TRBV6-2 or TRBV6-3, the J gene TRBJ1-4; tentatively, D is TRBD1 (5 bases). The CDR3 is 15 residues long. Germline assignment: CDR1 MNHEY and CDR2 SVGEGT. V shed 4 bases and J shed 7 bases, with 16 bases lying between them. The CDR3 DNA sequence: TGTGCCAGCAGTTTTTGGACATCCCGCGGTGAAAAACTGTTTTTT. This sequence encodes CASSFWTSRGEKLFF.

This clonotype has a count of ten or more. CDR3 sequence: CASSPQGQSGNTIYF. In nucleotides, the CDR3 is TGTGCCAGCAGCCCACAGGGACAGTCTGGAAACACCATATATTTT. The V call is TRBV7-9, the J call TRBJ1-3, with 7 bases aligning to TRBD1. The CDR3 runs 15 residues. Germline values: CDR1 SEHNR, CDR2 FQNEAQ (reference sequence). Unmatched junction bases numbered 5, after V lost 5 bases and J lost 1 base.

In its sample, this clonotype was seen many times. CDR3 in DNA: TGCGCCAGCAGCCAAGTCATAAGGGTGGACACTGAAGCTTTCTTT. This translates into CASSQVIRVDTEAFF. The chain employs TRBV4-3 and TRBJ1-1; the D is unclear. This CDR3 is built from 15 residues. The ends were cut back, 1 base at V and 3 bases at J, with 12 bases in the middle. Looked up from germline, CDR1 is LGHNA and CDR2 is YSLEER.

This clonotype has at least ten counts. The chain recombines TRBV6-1 with TRBJ2-2; 8 nucleotides match TRBD1. Trimming removed 6 bases from V and 5 bases from J; junction bases left unmatched: 5. The germline gives CDR1 MNHNS, CDR2 SASEGT. This CDR3 spans 14 amino acids. The CDR3 spells CASRDQGATGELFF. CDR3 DNA: TGTGCCAGCAGGGACCAGGGGGCGACCGGGGAGCTGTTTTTT.

This clonotype came up many times. The chain carries TRBV27 and TRBJ2-7, with 7 bases aligning to TRBD1. CDR1 MNHEY and CDR2 SMNVEV come from the germline V gene (reference sequence). This CDR3 has 13 amino acids. The ends lost 5 bases at V and 4 bases at J; junction bases unmatched: 5. The DNA for the CDR3 is TGTGCCAGCAGTCTAGACAGGGAATACGAGCAGTACTTC. Its translation: CASSLDREYEQYF.

This sequence joins TRBV27 and TRBJ2-5; 11 nucleotides line up with TRBD2. The CDR3 totals 17 residues. J gave up 6 bases and V 4 bases, and 13 bases lay outside the gene matches. Germline values: CDR1 MNHEY, CDR2 SMNVEV (reference sequence). The CDR3 sequence: CASSSKGVAGGPKTQYF. As DNA, the CDR3 is TGTGCCAGCAGTTCGAAAGGGGTAGCGGGGGGGCCAAAGACCCAGTACTTC.

This chain uses TRBV4-2 with TRBJ1-1; D is possibly TRBD1 (6 bases). V was cut by 3 bases and J by 3 bases, with 26 bases left in between. Germline V lookup: CDR1 LGHNA, CDR2 YNFKEQ. CDR3 size: 19 residues. The CDR3 here is CASSHTIRHLTGHDTEAFF. CDR3 nucleotides: TGTGCCAGCAGCCACACGATCCGCCACCTCACAGGGCATGACACTGAAGCTTTCTTT.

This clonotype was seen ten or more times. The V and J genes are TRBV7-6 and TRBJ1-6; TRBD1 matches 7 bases. Germline CDR1 is SGHVS and CDR2 is FNYEAQ. CDR3 length equals 14 residues. V lost 4 bases, J lost 8 bases, and 5 bases stayed unmatched. CDR3 nucleotides: TGTGCCAGCAGCTGGGCAGGGGGATATTCACCCCTCCACTTT. As protein: CASSWAGGYSPLHF.

This clonotype counts as large (0.1 to 1%). V is TRBV7-2 and J is TRBJ2-1; D uncertain. The length of the CDR3 is 16 residues. Per the germline V gene, CDR1 is SGHTA and CDR2 is FQGNSA. Deletions cut 5 bases from V and 0 bases from J, with 14 bases between. The CDR3 nucleotides read TGTGCCAGCAGCGCAAGCCCCGTGGGCTCCTACAATGAGCAGTTCTTC. Its translation: CASSASPVGSYNEQFF.

This clonotype was recorded many times. This sequence joins TRBV6-2 or TRBV6-3 and TRBJ2-2; maybe TRBD1 (6 bases). The CDR3 has 11 amino acids. Germline-derived CDR1 and CDR2 are MNHEY and SVGEGT. The ends were cut back, 8 bases at V and 6 bases at J, with 7 bases in the middle. CDR3 nucleotides: TGTGCCAGCGAGGGGGCCGGGGAGCTGTTTTTT. Its protein product is CASEGAGELFF.

This clonotype occurred a few times. The V gene is TRBV2, the J gene TRBJ2-3; 15 bases are a match to TRBD2. CDR1 is SNHLY and CDR2 is FYNNEI in the germline V gene. V was pared by 3 bases and J by 4 bases, with 2 bases of the junction left unmatched. The CDR3 sequence is 16 residues long. The CDR3: CASSDGLAGGADTQYF. CDR3 coding DNA: TGTGCCAGCAGTGACGGACTAGCGGGGGGGGCAGATACGCAGTATTTT.

J is TRBJ2-5 and V is TRBV7-3; 7 bases line up with TRBD1. The CDR3 is 14 amino acids. J lost 5 bases, V lost 4 bases, and 7 bases had no gene match. Germline V gives CDR1 SGHTA, CDR2 FQGTGA. For the CDR3, the DNA is TGTGCCAGCAGCTCGACAGGGCCGCGGGAGACCCAGTACTTC. This sequence encodes CASSSTGPRETQYF.

This clonotype was counted at least ten times. The CDR3 sequence: CASSSTMGGNYEQYF. As DNA, the CDR3 is TGTGCCAGCAGCTCCACGATGGGCGGTAACTACGAGCAGTACTTC. V is TRBV7-9 and J is TRBJ2-7, with D uncertain. The V and J ends lost 4 bases and 3 bases respectively, with 16 bases between them. This CDR3 contains 15 residues. CDR1 and CDR2 from the germline V gene are SEHNR and FQNEAQ (reference sequence).

This clonotype was found many times. The chain joins TRBV27 to TRBJ2-1; TRBD2 might be the D (6 bases). This CDR3 contains 16 residues. V lost 4 bases to trimming and J lost 10 bases, with 23 bases between them. Germline V lookup: CDR1 MNHEY, CDR2 SMNVEV (reference sequence). DNA for the CDR3: TGTGCCAGCAGTTCGTGGGGCGGGGCCCCATCAGGGGAGCAGTTCTTC. Protein: CASSSWGGAPSGEQFF.

This clonotype has only a few counts. V usage is TRBV2 and J usage is TRBJ1-5; D is undetermined. Looked up from germline, CDR1 is SNHLY and CDR2 is FYNNEI. This CDR3 is 13 amino acids long. V lost 5 bases to trimming and J lost 6 bases, with 11 bases between them. CDR3 region: CASSPFSVQPQHF. CDR3 DNA: TGTGCCAGCAGTCCCTTCTCAGTTCAGCCCCAGCATTTT.

The J gene is TRBJ2-7, the V gene TRBV7-2, with a possible D match to TRBD2 (5 bases). V lost 4 bases and J lost 2, with 12 bases in between. Germline CDR1 reads SGHTA; CDR2 reads FQGNSA. The CDR3 covers 14 residues. The CDR3 is CASSSGNTPYEQYF. The CDR3 nucleotides are TGTGCCAGCAGCTCGGGGAACACCCCCTACGAGCAGTACTTC.

This clonotype was detected many times. This chain's CDR3 is CASSQAWSRPGANVLTF. DNA of the CDR3: TGCGCCAGCAGCCAAGCCTGGAGCCGTCCTGGGGCCAACGTCCTGACTTTC. The rearrangement uses TRBV4-3 and TRBJ2-6; D remains unclear. V was clipped by 1 base and J by 2 bases, with 12 bases between them. Per the germline V gene, CDR1 is LGHNA and CDR2 is YSLEER. This CDR3 region has 17 residues.

Turning to this clonotype: A much bigger clone sits one base away, suggesting this may be a read error. The V call is TRBV28, the J call TRBJ1-6, with 8 bases fitting TRBD1. The CDR3 loop spans 14 amino acids. The V and J ends lost 1 base and 8 bases, in that order; junction bases with no gene match: 1. The germline CDR1 and CDR2 sequences are MDHEN and SYDVKM. The CDR3 coding sequence is TGTGCCAGCAGTTTATACAGGGGGGATTCACCCCTCCACTTT. As protein: CASSLYRGDSPLHF. Variable domain in full (rest from reference TRBV28 and TRBJ1-6): DVKVTQSSRYLVKRTGEKVFLECVQDMDHENMFWYRQDPGLGLRLIYFSYDVKMKEKGDIPEGYSVSREKKERFSLILESASTNQTSMYLCASSLYRGDSPLHFGNGTRLTVT.

The chain links TRBV7-2 to TRBJ2-7; no reliable D call. The CDR3 consists of 15 residues. The germline V and J ends were trimmed by 5 bases and 3 bases, with 17 bases remaining between them. Germline CDR1 and CDR2: SGHTA and FQGNSA. The CDR3 is CASSPEYSRHYEQYF. DNA for the CDR3: TGTGCCAGCAGCCCAGAGTACTCGCGGCACTACGAGCAGTACTTC.

At least ten counts were recorded for this clonotype. The chain uses TRBV5-1 and TRBJ2-7; 8 bases match TRBD1. Trimming removed 4 bases from V and 2 bases from J; junction bases left unmatched: 2. Per germline, CDR1 SGHRS and CDR2 YFSETQ. The CDR3 runs to 13 residues. The CDR3 DNA follows: TGCGCCAGCAGCGGACAGGGTCCCTACGAGCAGTACTTC. Its translation: CASSGQGPYEQYF.

This clonotype was seen a few times. The rearrangement links TRBV6-6 to TRBJ1-2, with 9 bases lining up with TRBD1. Unmatched junction bases numbered 9, after V lost 10 bases and J lost 6 bases. CDR1 MNHNY and CDR2 SVGAGI come from the germline V gene (reference sequence). This CDR3 is 13 amino acids long. The CDR3: CATRQGGSDGYTF. Here the CDR3 DNA reads TGTGCCACACGACAGGGGGGAAGCGATGGCTACACCTTC.

The chain uses TRBV5-5 and TRBJ2-3; no reliable D call. The germline V gene has CDR1 SGHKS and CDR2 YYEKEE (reference sequence). The CDR3 has 15 residues. V was trimmed by 4 bases and J by 5 bases, leaving 17 bases between them. The chain's CDR3 is CASSGNGAPGDTQYF. The CDR3 DNA reads as TGTGCCAGCAGCGGGAACGGAGCCCCGGGAGATACGCAGTATTTT.

This clonotype was observed a handful of times. This rearrangement joins TRBV7-8 to TRBJ1-5, with no clear D. Germline lookup yields CDR1 SGHVS and CDR2 FQNEAQ. This CDR3 is built from 14 residues. V lost 5 bases, J lost 3 bases, and 11 bases lay in between. For the CDR3, the DNA is TGTGCCAGCAGCCCCAACTCCTTCAATCAGCCCCAGCATTTT. The encoded protein is CASSPNSFNQPQHF.

The chain combines TRBV20-1 with TRBJ2-4; 10 nucleotides match TRBD2. The CDR3 spans 17 residues. The V gene end was trimmed by 3 bases and the J gene end by 1 base; junction bases not matched to a gene: 9. CDR1 is DFQATT and CDR2 is SNEGSKA in the germline V gene (reference sequence). The CDR3 reads CSASSTSGLWAKNIQYF. CDR3 sequence (DNA): TGCAGTGCTAGTTCGACTAGCGGGCTCTGGGCCAAAAACATTCAGTACTTC.

This clonotype has a count of ten or more. The CDR3 reads CSARGLAGELGTDTQYF. The CDR3 nucleotides are TGCAGTGCTAGGGGACTAGCGGGAGAACTCGGCACAGATACGCAGTATTTT. The gene calls are TRBV20-1 and TRBJ2-3; 14 nucleotides align to TRBD2. This CDR3 region has 17 residues. CDR1 DFQATT and CDR2 SNEGSKA come from the germline V gene (reference sequence). With 3 bases clipped from V and 1 base from J, the junction kept 6 bases outside the gene matches.

The V gene is TRBV3-1, the J gene TRBJ2-2; TRBD1 matches at 7 bases. Germline V gene sequence: CDR1 LGHDT, CDR2 YNNKEL (reference sequence). The CDR3 spans 15 residues. The junction had 12 bases not matched to a gene; V was cut back by 7 bases and J by 7 bases. The CDR3 coding sequence is TGTGCCAGCAACCTGAGAGGGGGCGCGATCGGGGAGCTGTTTTTT. It yields the protein CASNLRGGAIGELFF.